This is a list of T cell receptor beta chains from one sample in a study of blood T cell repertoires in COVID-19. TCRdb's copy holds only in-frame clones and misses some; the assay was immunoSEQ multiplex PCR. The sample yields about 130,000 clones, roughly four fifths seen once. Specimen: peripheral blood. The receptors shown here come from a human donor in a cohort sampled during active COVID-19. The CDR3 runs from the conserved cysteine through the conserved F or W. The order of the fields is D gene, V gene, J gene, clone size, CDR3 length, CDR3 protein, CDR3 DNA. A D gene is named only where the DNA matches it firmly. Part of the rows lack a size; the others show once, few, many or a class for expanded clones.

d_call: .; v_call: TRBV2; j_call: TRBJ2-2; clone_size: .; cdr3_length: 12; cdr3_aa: CASRRMAGELFF; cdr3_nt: TGTGCCAGCAGGCGGATGGCAGGGGAGCTGTTTTTT
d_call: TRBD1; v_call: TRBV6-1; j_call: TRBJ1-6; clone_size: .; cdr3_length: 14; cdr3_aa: CASSDGQGTTPLHF; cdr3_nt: TGTGCCAGCAGTGACGGACAGGGGACAACACCCCTCCACTTT
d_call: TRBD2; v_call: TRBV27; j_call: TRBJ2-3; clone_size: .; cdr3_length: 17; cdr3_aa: CASRNRASGGRTDTQYF; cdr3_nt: TGTGCCAGCAGGAACCGGGCTAGCGGGGGTAGGACAGATACGCAGTATTTT
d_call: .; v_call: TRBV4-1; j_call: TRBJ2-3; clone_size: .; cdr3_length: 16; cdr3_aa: CASSQVLSAGTDTQYF; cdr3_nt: TGCGCCAGCAGCCAAGTCCTTTCCGCGGGAACCGATACGCAGTATTTT
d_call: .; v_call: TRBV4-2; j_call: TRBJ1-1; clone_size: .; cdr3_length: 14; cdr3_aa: CASSPRGGNTEAFF; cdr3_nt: TGTGCCAGCAGCCCCCGGGGGGGGAACACTGAAGCTTTCTTT
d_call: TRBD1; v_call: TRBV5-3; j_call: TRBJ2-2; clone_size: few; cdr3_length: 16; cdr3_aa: CARSWTGTGVAGELFF; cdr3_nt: TGTGCCAGAAGCTGGACCGGGACAGGAGTAGCCGGGGAGCTGTTTTTT
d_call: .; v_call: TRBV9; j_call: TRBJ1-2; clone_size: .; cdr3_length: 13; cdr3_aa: CASSVDWEGGYTF; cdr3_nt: TGTGCCAGCAGCGTAGATTGGGAGGGGGGCTACACCTTC
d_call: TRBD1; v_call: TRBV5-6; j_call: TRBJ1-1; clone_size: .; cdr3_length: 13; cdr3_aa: CASSRTGGTEAFF; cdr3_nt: TGTGCCAGCAGTAGGACAGGGGGCACTGAAGCTTTCTTT
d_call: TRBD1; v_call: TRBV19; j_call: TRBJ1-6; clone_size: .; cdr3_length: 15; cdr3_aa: CASKPGQPNNSPLHF; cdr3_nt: TGTGCCAGTAAACCGGGACAGCCGAATAATTCACCCCTCCACTTT
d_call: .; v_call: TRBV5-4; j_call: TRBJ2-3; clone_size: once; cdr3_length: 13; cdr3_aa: CASSYYSTDTQYF; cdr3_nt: TGTGCCAGCAGCTACTATAGCACAGATACGCAGTATTTT
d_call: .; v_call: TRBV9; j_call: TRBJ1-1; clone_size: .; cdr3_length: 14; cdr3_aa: CASSVGEANTEAFF; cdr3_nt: TGTGCCAGCAGCGTGGGGGAGGCTAACACTGAAGCTTTCTTT
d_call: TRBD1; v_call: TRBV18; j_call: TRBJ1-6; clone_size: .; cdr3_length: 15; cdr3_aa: CASSPSRQGNSPLHF; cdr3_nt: TGTGCCAGCTCACCATCTCGACAGGGTAATTCACCCCTCCACTTT